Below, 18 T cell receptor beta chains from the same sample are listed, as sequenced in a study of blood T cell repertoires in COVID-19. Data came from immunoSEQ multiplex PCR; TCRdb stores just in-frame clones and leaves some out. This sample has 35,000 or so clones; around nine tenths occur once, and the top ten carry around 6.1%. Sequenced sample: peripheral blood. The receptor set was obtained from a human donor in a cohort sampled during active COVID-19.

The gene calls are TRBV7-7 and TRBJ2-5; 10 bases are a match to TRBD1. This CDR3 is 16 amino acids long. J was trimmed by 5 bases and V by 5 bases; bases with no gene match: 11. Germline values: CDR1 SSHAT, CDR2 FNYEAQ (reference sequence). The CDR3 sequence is CASSLGGQGVLETQYF. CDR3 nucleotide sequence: TGTGCCAGCAGCCTAGGTGGACAGGGGGTTTTGGAGACCCAGTACTTC.

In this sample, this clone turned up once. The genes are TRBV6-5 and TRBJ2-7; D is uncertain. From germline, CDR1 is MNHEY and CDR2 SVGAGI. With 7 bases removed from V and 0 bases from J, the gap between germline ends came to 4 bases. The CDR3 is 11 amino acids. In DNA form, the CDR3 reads TGTGCCAGCATCAGCTCCTACGAGCAGTACTTC. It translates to CASISSYEQYF.

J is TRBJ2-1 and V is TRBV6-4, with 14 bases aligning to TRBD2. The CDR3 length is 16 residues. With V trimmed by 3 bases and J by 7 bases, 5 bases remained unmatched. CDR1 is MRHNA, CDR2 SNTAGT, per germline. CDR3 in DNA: TGTGCCAGCAGTGAATCGGGACTAGCGGGAGTTAATGAGCAGTTCTTC. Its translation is CASSESGLAGVNEQFF.

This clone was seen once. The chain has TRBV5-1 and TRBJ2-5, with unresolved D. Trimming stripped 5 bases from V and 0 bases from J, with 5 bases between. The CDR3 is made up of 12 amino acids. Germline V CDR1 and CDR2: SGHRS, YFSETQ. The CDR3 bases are TGCGCCAGCAGTTCGTACCAAGAGACCCAGTACTTC. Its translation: CASSSYQETQYF.

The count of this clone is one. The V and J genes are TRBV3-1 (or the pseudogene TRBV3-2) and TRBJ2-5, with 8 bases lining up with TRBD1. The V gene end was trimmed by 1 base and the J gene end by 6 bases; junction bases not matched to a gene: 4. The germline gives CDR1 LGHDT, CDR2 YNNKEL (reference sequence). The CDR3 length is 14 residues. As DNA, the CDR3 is TGTGCCAGCAGCCAAGCCGGACAGGGCAAGACCCAGTACTTC. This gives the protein CASSQAGQGKTQYF.

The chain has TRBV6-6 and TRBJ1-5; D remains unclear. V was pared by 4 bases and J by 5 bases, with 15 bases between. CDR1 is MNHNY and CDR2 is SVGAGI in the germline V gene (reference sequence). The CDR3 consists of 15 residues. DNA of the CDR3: TGTGCCAGCAGTTCCTCCGGGGTTGGGGATCAGCCCCAGCATTTT. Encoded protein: CASSSSGVGDQPQHF.

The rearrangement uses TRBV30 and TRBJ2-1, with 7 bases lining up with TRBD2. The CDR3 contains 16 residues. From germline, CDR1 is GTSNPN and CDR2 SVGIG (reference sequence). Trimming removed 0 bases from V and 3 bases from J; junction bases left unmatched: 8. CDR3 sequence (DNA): TGTGCCTGGAGTGTGTCGGCTAGCGGCAACTACAATGAGCAGTTCTTC. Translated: CAWSVSASGNYNEQFF. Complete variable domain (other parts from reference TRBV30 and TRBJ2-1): SQTIHQWPATLVQPVGSPLSLECTVEGTSNPNLYWYRQAAGRGLQLLFYSVGIGQISSEVPQNLSASRPQDRQFILSSKKLLLSDSGFYLCAWSVSASGNYNEQFFGPGTRLTVL.

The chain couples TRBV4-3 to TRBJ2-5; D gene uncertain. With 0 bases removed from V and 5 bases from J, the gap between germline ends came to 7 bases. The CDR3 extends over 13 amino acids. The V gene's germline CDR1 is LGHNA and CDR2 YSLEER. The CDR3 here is CASSQESRETQYF. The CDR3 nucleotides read TGCGCCAGCAGCCAAGAGTCGCGTGAGACCCAGTACTTC.

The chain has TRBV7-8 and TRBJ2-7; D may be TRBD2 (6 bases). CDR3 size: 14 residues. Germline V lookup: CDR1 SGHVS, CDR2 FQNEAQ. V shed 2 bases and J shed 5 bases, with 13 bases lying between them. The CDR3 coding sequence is TGTGCCAGCAGCTTACGTGGGAGGTTCAACGAGCAGTACTTC. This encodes CASSLRGRFNEQYF. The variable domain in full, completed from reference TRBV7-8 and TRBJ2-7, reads GAGVSQSPRYKVAKRGQDVALRCDPISGHVSLFWYQQALGQGPEFLTYFQNEAQLDKSGLPSDRFFAERPEGSVSTLKIQRTQQEDSAVYLCASSLRGRFNEQYFGPGTRLTVT.

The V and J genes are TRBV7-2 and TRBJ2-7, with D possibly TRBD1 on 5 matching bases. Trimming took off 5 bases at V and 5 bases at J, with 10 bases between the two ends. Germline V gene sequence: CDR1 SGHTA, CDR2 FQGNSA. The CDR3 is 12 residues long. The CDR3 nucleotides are TGTGCCAGCAGCAAAAACAGGAACGAGCAGTACTTC. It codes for CASSKNRNEQYF.

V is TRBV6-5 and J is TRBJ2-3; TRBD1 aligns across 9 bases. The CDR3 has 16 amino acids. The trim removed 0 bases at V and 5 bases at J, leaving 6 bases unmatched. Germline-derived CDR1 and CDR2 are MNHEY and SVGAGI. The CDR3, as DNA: TGTGCCAGCAGTTACTCGAACAGGGGGCTTTTAGATACGCAGTATTTT. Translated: CASSYSNRGLLDTQYF.

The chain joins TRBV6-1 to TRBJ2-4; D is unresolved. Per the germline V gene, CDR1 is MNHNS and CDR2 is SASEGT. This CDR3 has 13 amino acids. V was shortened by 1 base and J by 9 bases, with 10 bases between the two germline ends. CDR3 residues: CASSEGLLSIQYF. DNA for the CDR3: TGTGCCAGCAGTGAAGGCCTTCTCAGCATTCAGTACTTC.

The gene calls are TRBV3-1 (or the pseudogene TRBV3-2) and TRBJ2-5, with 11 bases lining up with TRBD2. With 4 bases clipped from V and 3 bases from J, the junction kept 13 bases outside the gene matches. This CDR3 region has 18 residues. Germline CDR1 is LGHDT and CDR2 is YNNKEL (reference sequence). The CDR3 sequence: CASSPNVGLAGKEETQYF. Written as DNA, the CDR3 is TGTGCCAGCAGCCCCAACGTCGGACTAGCGGGTAAGGAAGAGACCCAGTACTTC.

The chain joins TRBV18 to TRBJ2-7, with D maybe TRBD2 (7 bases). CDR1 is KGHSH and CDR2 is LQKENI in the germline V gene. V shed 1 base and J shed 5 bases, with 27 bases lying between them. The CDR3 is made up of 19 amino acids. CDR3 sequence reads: CASSPRGQGRLAPRNEQYF. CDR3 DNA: TGTGCCAGCTCACCACGGGGGCAGGGACGACTAGCCCCGAGGAACGAGCAGTACTTC.

The CDR3 sequence is CASSPRQGWPYEQYF. The DNA of the CDR3 is TGTGCCAGCAGCCCTAGACAGGGGTGGCCCTACGAGCAGTACTTC. The rearrangement uses TRBV5-4 and TRBJ2-7, with TRBD1 matching 8 bases. V lost 4 bases to trimming and J lost 2 bases; unmatched junction nucleotides: 8. This CDR3 contains 15 residues. The germline V gene has CDR1 SGHNT and CDR2 YYREEE (reference sequence).

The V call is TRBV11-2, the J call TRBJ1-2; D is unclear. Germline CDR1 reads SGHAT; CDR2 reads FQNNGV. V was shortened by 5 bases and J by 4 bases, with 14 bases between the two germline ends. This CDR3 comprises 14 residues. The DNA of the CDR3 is TGTGCCAGCAGCCCGGGTGTGAGAGGCTATGGCTACACCTTC. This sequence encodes CASSPGVRGYGYTF. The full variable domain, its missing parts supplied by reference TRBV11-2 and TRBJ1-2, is EAGVAQSPRYKIIEKRQSVAFWCNPISGHATLYWYQQILGQGPKLLIQFQNNGVVDDSQLPKDRFSAERLKGVDSTLKIQPAKLEDSAVYLCASSPGVRGYGYTFGSGTRLTVV.

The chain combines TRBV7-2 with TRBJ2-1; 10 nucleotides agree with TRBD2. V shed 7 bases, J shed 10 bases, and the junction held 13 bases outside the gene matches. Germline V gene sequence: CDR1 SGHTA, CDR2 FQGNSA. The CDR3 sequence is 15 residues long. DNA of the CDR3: TGTGCCAGCAATGTAGCGGGGGGACTTGGTGGGGAGCAGTTCTTC. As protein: CASNVAGGLGGEQFF.

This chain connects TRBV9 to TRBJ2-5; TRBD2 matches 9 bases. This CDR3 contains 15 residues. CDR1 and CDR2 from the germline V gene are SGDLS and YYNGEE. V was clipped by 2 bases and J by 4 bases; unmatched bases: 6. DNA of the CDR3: TGTGCCAGCAGCGTCGGCGCGGGGGGGCTAGAGACCCAGTACTTC. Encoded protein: CASSVGAGGLETQYF.